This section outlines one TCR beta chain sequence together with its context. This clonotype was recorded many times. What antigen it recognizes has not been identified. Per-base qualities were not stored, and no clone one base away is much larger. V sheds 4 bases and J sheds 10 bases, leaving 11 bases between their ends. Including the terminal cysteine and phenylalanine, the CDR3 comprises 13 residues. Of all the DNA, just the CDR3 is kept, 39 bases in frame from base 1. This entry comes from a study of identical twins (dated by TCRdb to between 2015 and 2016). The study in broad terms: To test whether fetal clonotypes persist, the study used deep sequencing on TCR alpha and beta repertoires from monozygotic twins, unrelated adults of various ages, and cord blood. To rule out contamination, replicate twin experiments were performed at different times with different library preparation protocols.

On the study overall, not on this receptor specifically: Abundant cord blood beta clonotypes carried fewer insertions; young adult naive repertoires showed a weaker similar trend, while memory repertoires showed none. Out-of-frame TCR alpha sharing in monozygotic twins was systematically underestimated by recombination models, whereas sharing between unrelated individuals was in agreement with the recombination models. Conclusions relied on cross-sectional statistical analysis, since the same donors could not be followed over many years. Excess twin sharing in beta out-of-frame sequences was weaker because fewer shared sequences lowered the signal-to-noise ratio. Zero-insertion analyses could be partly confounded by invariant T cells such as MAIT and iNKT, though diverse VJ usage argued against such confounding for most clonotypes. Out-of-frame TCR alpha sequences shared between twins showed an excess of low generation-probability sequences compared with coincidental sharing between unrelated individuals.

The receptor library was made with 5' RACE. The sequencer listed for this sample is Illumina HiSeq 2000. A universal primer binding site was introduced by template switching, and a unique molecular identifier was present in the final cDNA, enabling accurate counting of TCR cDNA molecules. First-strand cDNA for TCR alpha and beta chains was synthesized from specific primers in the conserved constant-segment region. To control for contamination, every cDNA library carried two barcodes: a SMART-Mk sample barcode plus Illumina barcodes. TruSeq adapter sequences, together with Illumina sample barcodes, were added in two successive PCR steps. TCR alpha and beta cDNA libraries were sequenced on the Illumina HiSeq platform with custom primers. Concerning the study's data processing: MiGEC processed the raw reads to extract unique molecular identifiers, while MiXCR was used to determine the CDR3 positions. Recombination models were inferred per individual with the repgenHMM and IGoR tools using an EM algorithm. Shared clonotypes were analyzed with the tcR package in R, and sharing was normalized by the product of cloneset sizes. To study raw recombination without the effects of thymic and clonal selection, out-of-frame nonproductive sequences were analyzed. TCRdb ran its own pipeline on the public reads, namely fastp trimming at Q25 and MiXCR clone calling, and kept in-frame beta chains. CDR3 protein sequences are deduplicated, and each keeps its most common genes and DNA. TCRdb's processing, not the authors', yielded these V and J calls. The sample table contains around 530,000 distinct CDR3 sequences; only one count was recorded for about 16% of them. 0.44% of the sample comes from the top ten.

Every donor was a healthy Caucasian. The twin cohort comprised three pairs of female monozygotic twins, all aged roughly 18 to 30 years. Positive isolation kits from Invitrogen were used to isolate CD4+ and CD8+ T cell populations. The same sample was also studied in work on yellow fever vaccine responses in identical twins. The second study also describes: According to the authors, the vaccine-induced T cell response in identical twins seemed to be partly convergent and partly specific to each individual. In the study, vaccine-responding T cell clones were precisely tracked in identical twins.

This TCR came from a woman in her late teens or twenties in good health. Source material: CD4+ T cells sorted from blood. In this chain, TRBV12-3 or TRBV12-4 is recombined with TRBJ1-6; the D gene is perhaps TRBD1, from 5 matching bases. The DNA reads TGTGCCAGCAGTTCAGGGTTCAGCTCACCCCTCCACTTT. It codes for CASSSGFSSPLHF.